This TCR beta chain appears in the sequencing data of a study of T-cell memory formation after mild COVID-19. The CDR3 runs to 13 residues. Germline V gene sequence: CDR1 SGHVS, CDR2 FQNEAQ. Trimming took 5 bases from V and 2 from J, leaving 7 bases between them. MiXCR was run by TCRdb on the 5' RACE reads, yielding one entry per CDR3 protein. The sample carries around 300,000 distinct CDR3 sequences, about 13% recorded once. The chain is built from TRBV7-8 and TRBJ1-5, with D unclear. This TCR was sampled from a man aged 18 to 30 who had mild COVID-19 (a few samples of this study predate the infection). Cell type and time point are not known. Sequencing input: PBMCs or a T cell subset sorted from them (not recorded which). The CDR3 sequence: CASSGGGNQPQHF. CDR3 coding DNA: TGTGCCAGCAGCGGTGGAGGCAATCAGCCCCAGCATTTT.